This entry lists 30 T cell receptor beta chains sequenced from one sample in a study of T cells in Graves' hyperthyroidism and ophthalmopathy. Authors of the study amplified TCR beta CDR3 regions from RNA transcripts. RT-PCR in the first round (using the HTBI primer set) targeted the TCR CDR3. TCRdb re-called the multiplex PCR reads through MiXCR, storing one row per CDR3 protein. The sample shows around 240,000 distinct CDR3 sequences, more than 14% of them seen only once. The sample consisted of blood. All receptors derive from a woman aged 40 to 55 with Graves' hyperthyroidism that later progressed to Graves' ophthalmopathy.

This clonotype was seen repeatedly, ten times or more. The gene calls are TRBV3-1 and TRBJ1-2, with D tentatively TRBD1 (5 bases). This CDR3 comprises 13 residues. Germline V gene sequence: CDR1 LGHDT, CDR2 YNNKEL (reference sequence). V lost 1 base and J lost 8, with 11 bases in between. The CDR3, as DNA: TGTGCCAGCAGCCAAGTCGTTCAGGGAGGCTACACCTTC. This translates into CASSQVVQGGYTF.

This clonotype was counted at least ten times. V is TRBV5-8 and J is TRBJ1-4, with 7 bases that match TRBD1. Germline V CDR1 and CDR2: SGHTS, YDEGEE. There are 14 residues in the CDR3. The junction had 0 bases not matched to a gene; V was cut back by 0 bases and J by 4 bases. The CDR3 sequence is CASSLDRGNEKLFF. The CDR3 DNA follows: TGTGCCAGCAGCTTGGACAGGGGTAATGAAAAACTGTTTTTT.

This clonotype was seen many times. V and J are TRBV28 and TRBJ1-1; D gene uncertain. This CDR3 spans 15 amino acids. The V end lost 2 bases, the J end lost 3 bases, and 13 bases lay between the germline ends. The germline V gene encodes CDR1 MDHEN and CDR2 SYDVKM. Here the CDR3 DNA reads TGTGCCAGCAGTTTAAGACAATTGGTCCACACTGAAGCTTTCTTT. Protein sequence: CASSLRQLVHTEAFF.

V usage is TRBV5-5 and J usage is TRBJ2-7, with D tentatively TRBD1 (6 bases). V lost 4 bases to trimming and J lost 5 bases, with 19 bases between them. Per germline, CDR1 SGHKS and CDR2 YYEKEE (reference sequence). The CDR3 sequence is 15 residues long. The CDR3 DNA reads as TGTGCCAGCAGCGCGACAGGACATCCTTTCGACGAGCAGTACTTC. Residues: CASSATGHPFDEQYF.

The chain has TRBV24-1 and TRBJ1-1; 9 nucleotides agree with TRBD1. The CDR3 runs to 15 residues. After removal of 3 bases from V and 5 bases from J, the junction contained 6 bases not matched to a gene. Germline CDR1 reads KGHDR; CDR2 reads SFDVKD. Here the CDR3 DNA reads TGTGCCACCAGTGATCCGGGACAGGGTGAGACTGAAGCTTTCTTT. Translated, it gives CATSDPGQGETEAFF.

This clonotype was observed many times. The chain combines TRBV30 with TRBJ2-1; TRBD2 aligns across 16 bases. Germline CDR1 and CDR2: GTSNPN and SVGIG (reference sequence). The CDR3 spans 16 residues. Unmatched junction bases numbered 11, after V lost 3 bases and J lost 12 bases. CDR3 region: CAWRGKGLAGGPSQFF. The DNA of the CDR3 is TGTGCCTGGAGGGGGAAGGGACTAGCGGGAGGGCCCTCGCAGTTCTTC.

This clonotype was seen many times. The rearrangement links TRBV5-6 to TRBJ2-5; no reliable D call. V lost 5 bases and J 5 bases, leaving 16 bases between the germline ends. Germline values: CDR1 SGHDT, CDR2 YYEEEE. The CDR3 runs 14 residues. The DNA of the CDR3 is TGTGCCAGCAGACAGCTAGGTTGGGCGGAGACCCAGTACTTC. It specifies CASRQLGWAETQYF.

The chain is built from TRBV18 and TRBJ1-2; perhaps TRBD1 as D (5 bases). Germline V gives CDR1 KGHSH, CDR2 LQKENI. The CDR3 has 15 amino acids. Trimming took 3 bases from V and 1 from J, leaving 12 bases between them. The CDR3 DNA reads as TGTGCCAGCTCACCGGGGACGCCCATTAACTATGGCTACACCTTC. Residues: CASSPGTPINYGYTF. The complete variable domain, with remaining parts taken from reference TRBV18 and TRBJ1-2, reads NAGVMQNPRHLVRRRGQEARLRCSPMKGHSHVYWYRQLPEEGLKFMVYLQKENIIDESGMPKERFSAEFPKEGPSILRIQQVVRGDSAAYFCASSPGTPINYGYTFGSGTRLTVV.

This clonotype showed up many times. This sequence joins TRBV30 and TRBJ2-7; D ambiguous. The CDR3 covers 14 residues. Looked up from germline, CDR1 is GTSNPN and CDR2 is SVGIG (reference sequence). V shed 4 bases and J shed 1 base, with 14 bases lying between them. The CDR3 DNA follows: TGTGCCTGGACTGCAAAGATTACTTCCTACGAGCAGTACTTC. Translation gives CAWTAKITSYEQYF. Full variable domain (remainder filled in from reference TRBV30 and TRBJ2-7): SQTIHQWPATLVQPVGSPLSLECTVEGTSNPNLYWYRQAAGRGLQLLFYSVGIGQISSEVPQNLSASRPQDRQFILSSKKLLLSDSGFYLCAWTAKITSYEQYFGPGTRLTVT.

This clonotype was seen ten or more times. V and J are TRBV29-1 and TRBJ2-7; TRBD1 aligns across 7 bases. Germline assignment: CDR1 SQVTM and CDR2 ANQGSEA. J gave up 6 bases and V 7 bases, and 12 bases lay outside the gene matches. This CDR3 comprises 13 residues. CDR3 loop: CSAQLDRASEQYF. The CDR3 bases are TGCAGCGCTCAGCTAGACAGGGCCTCCGAGCAGTACTTC.

The chain employs TRBV10-2 and TRBJ1-1, with D perhaps matching TRBD1 (6 bases). This CDR3 spans 13 amino acids. The germline V gene encodes CDR1 WSHSY and CDR2 SAAADI. V gave up 7 bases and J gave up 1 base, with 10 bases separating them. CDR3 in amino acids: CASTGTRNTEAFF. CDR3 coding DNA: TGCGCCAGCACTGGGACAAGGAACACTGAAGCTTTCTTT.

This clonotype was seen ten or more times. The CDR3 region has the DNA TGTGCCAGCAGCTTGGAAGTGTCGGACAATGAGCAGTTCTTC. Amino acid sequence: CASSLEVSDNEQFF. The chain recombines TRBV5-6 with TRBJ2-1; D call uncertain. The CDR3 has 14 residues. Per germline, CDR1 SGHDT and CDR2 YYEEEE. The V and J ends lost 0 bases and 5 bases respectively, with 9 bases between them.

The chain carries TRBV29-1 and TRBJ2-2; D is undetermined. CDR3 length: 12 residues. The V end lost 5 bases, the J end lost 0 bases, and 4 bases lay between the germline ends. Germline V gene data show CDR1 as SQVTM and CDR2 as ANQGSEA. For the CDR3, the DNA is TGCAGCGTTAGCGCGAACACCGGGGAGCTGTTTTTT. Translating it yields CSVSANTGELFF.

This CDR3 is CASSLLEGVPSYNEQFF. The DNA of the CDR3 is TGCGCCAGCAGCTTGCTCGAGGGGGTACCCTCCTACAATGAGCAGTTCTTC. The gene calls are TRBV5-1 and TRBJ2-1, with D possibly TRBD1 on 6 matching bases. The length of the CDR3 is 17 residues. Germline V gene data show CDR1 as SGHRS and CDR2 as YFSETQ. Between the trimmed V and J ends, which lost 1 base and 0 bases, there was a span of 14 bases.

This clonotype showed up many times. This chain links TRBV6-1 with TRBJ2-1; D is unresolved. Germline CDR1 is MNHNS and CDR2 is SASEGT. The CDR3 runs to 13 residues. The V end was cut by 5 bases, the J end by 2 bases, with 7 bases between. The CDR3 region has the DNA TGTGCCAGCAGTCGAGAGACCTACAATGAGCAGTTCTTC. As protein: CASSRETYNEQFF.

Worth noting for this clonotype: Since the CDR3 does not end with the conserved phenylalanine or tryptophan, this likely comes from a read error. V gene TRBV3-1 combines with J gene TRBJ1-1; D is unclear. The germline V gene has CDR1 LGHDT and CDR2 YNNKEL (reference sequence). The CDR3 covers 16 residues. Trimming left V 0 bases short and J 1 base short, with 12 bases between. The DNA of the CDR3 is TGTGCCAGCAGCCAAGAAAGGGTACAGCGGAACACTGAAGCTTTCCTT. This gives the protein CASSQERVQRNTEAFL.

The sample holds a few counts of this clonotype. V usage is TRBV30 and J usage is TRBJ2-1, with D tentatively TRBD1 (6 bases). Germline V gene sequence: CDR1 GTSNPN, CDR2 SVGIG (reference sequence). V was pared by 3 bases and J by 8 bases, with 20 bases between. CDR3 length: 15 amino acids. The CDR3 DNA sequence: TGTGCCTGGAGGGAAACAGGGTTCCTGGGCGATGAGCAGTTCTTC. Translating gives CAWRETGFLGDEQFF.

In this sample, this clonotype turned up many times. V and J are TRBV5-5 and TRBJ2-7; 9 bases agree with TRBD1. V was pared by 3 bases and J by 3 bases, with 4 bases of the junction left unmatched. Germline V lookup: CDR1 SGHKS, CDR2 YYEKEE (reference sequence). The CDR3 contains 14 residues. As DNA, the CDR3 is TGTGCCAGCAGCTCCGGGACAGGGTTCTACGAGCAGTACTTC. It yields the protein CASSSGTGFYEQYF.

This rearrangement joins TRBV10-3 to TRBJ2-3, with a weak D call TRBD2 (6 bases). The CDR3 extends over 12 amino acids. V was shortened by 7 bases and J by 11 bases, with 16 bases between the two germline ends. Germline loops: CDR1 ENHRY, CDR2 SYGVKD. The CDR3 is CAIKGTSRGQYF. CDR3 nucleotide sequence: TGTGCCATCAAGGGGACTTCGCGTGGGCAGTATTTT.

This clonotype was found many times. The chain is built from TRBV11-3 and TRBJ2-3; 10 nucleotides match TRBD1. V lost 5 bases to trimming and J lost 2 bases; unmatched junction nucleotides: 4. Per the germline V gene, CDR1 is SGHNT and CDR2 is YENEEA. CDR3 size: 15 residues. This CDR3 is CASSPGTGATDTQYF. The DNA for the CDR3 is TGTGCCAGCAGCCCCGGGACAGGGGCCACAGATACGCAGTATTTT.

The sample holds many counts of this clonotype. V is TRBV27 and J is TRBJ1-6; maybe TRBD1 (5 bases). The V gene's germline CDR1 is MNHEY and CDR2 SMNVEV (reference sequence). The CDR3 has 15 amino acids. V was shortened by 4 bases and J by 8 bases, with 15 bases between the two germline ends. The CDR3 DNA reads as TGTGCCAGCAGTTATATCGATCCGGGGGATTCACCCCTCCACTTT. The encoded protein is CASSYIDPGDSPLHF.

This clonotype appeared many times. The CDR3 DNA reads as TGTGCCAGCAGCCCGAAGGGGGTCTACCCAGATACGCAGTATTTT. This codes for CASSPKGVYPDTQYF. The chain employs TRBV5-5 and TRBJ2-3; D might be TRBD1 (6 bases). The CDR3 contains 15 residues. The germline V gene has CDR1 SGHKS and CDR2 YYEKEE (reference sequence). Trimming shortened V by 4 bases and J by 4 bases, and 16 bases separated the two germline ends.

This clonotype was seen only a few times. The rearrangement joins TRBV4-1 to TRBJ1-1, with TRBD1 matching over 8 bases. Germline V gene lookup returns CDR1 MGHRA and CDR2 YSYEKL. Unmatched junction bases numbered 4, after V lost 4 bases and J lost 0 bases. This CDR3 region has 15 residues. The CDR3 region has the DNA TGCGCCAGCAGCCGGACAGGGAACATGAACACTGAAGCTTTCTTT. Amino acid sequence: CASSRTGNMNTEAFF.

This clonotype was counted only a few times. The V and J genes are TRBV6-5 and TRBJ2-3; 14 bases are shared with TRBD2. The CDR3 length is 18 residues. V lost 2 bases, J lost 7 bases, and 11 bases stayed unmatched. CDR1 is MNHEY and CDR2 is SVGAGI in the germline V gene. CDR3 sequence (DNA): TGTGCCAGCAGTTACCCTAAGGGACTAGCGGGAGATAGGTATACGCAGTATTTT. This codes for CASSYPKGLAGDRYTQYF.

Remarks on this clonotype: This may stem from a read error, because a much larger clone lies one nucleotide away. The V call is TRBV7-3, the J call TRBJ2-3; weak D call: TRBD1 (5 bases). Looked up from germline, CDR1 is SGHTA and CDR2 is FQGTGA. V lost 4 bases, J lost 8 bases, and 13 bases lay in between. CDR3 length: 13 residues. The CDR3 DNA follows: TGTGCCAGCAGCTCGGCAGGGTGGGGTACGCAGTATTTT. This gives the protein CASSSAGWGTQYF.

This clonotype was detected ten times or more. The CDR3 sequence is CATSPGGNYGYTF. DNA for the CDR3: TGTGCCACCAGTCCAGGGGGTAACTATGGCTACACCTTC. This chain joins TRBV24-1 and TRBJ1-2; TRBD1 matches at 7 bases. Germline values: CDR1 KGHDR, CDR2 SFDVKD. Trimming took 6 bases from V and 1 from J; bases not matched to a gene: 1. The CDR3 is 13 amino acids.

V and J are TRBV7-8 and TRBJ2-1; no clear D. V shed 5 bases and J shed 9 bases, with 17 bases lying between them. The CDR3 covers 14 residues. Per germline, CDR1 SGHVS and CDR2 FQNEAQ. CDR3 residues: CASSRASVSGEQFF. In nucleotides, the CDR3 is TGTGCCAGCAGCCGTGCGTCCGTGTCGGGTGAGCAGTTCTTC.

On this clonotype itself: Given a much more abundant clone one base away, this may be a read error. This chain connects TRBV12-3 or TRBV12-4 to TRBJ1-2; 7 nucleotides line up with TRBD1. V shed 7 bases, J shed 4 bases, and the junction held 15 bases outside the gene matches. The CDR3 has 16 residues. The CDR3 loop is CASNPSAAGGSYGYTF. The CDR3 DNA is TGTGCCAGCAACCCCTCCGCGGCAGGGGGTAGCTATGGCTACACCTTC.

In this sample, this clonotype turned up a few times. The chain couples TRBV9 to TRBJ1-6; TRBD1 might be the D (6 bases). Trimming took 0 bases from V and 10 from J, leaving 14 bases between them. Germline CDR1 SGDLS, CDR2 YYNGEE. This CDR3 spans 15 amino acids. DNA for the CDR3: TGTGCCAGCAGCGTAGGTTCAGGGGAGCAATCACCCCTCCACTTT. Translating gives CASSVGSGEQSPLHF. Variable domain in full (rest from reference TRBV9 and TRBJ1-6): DSGVTQTPKHLITATGQRVTLRCSPRSGDLSVYWYQQSLDQGLQFLIQYYNGEERAKGNILERFSAQQFPDLHSELNLSSLELGDSALYFCASSVGSGEQSPLHFGNGTRLTVT.

This clonotype appeared a few times. The gene calls are TRBV6-5 and TRBJ2-3; D may be TRBD1 (6 bases). Germline V gene data show CDR1 as MNHEY and CDR2 as SVGAGI. The CDR3 loop spans 18 amino acids. Trimming removed 8 bases from V and 1 base from J, with 25 bases in between. This chain's CDR3 is CASVREGVQGLGTDTQYF. The DNA of the CDR3 is TGTGCCAGCGTACGCGAGGGCGTACAGGGCCTTGGCACAGATACGCAGTATTTT.